The 16 T cell receptor beta chains below all came from one sample that was sequenced in a study of shared clonotypes between healthy human individuals. TCRdb keeps only in-frame clones here, not all; method: immunoSEQ multiplex PCR. The sample carries approximately 2.3 million clones, approximately 93% recorded once. The sequenced sample consisted of naive CD4+ T cells from PBMCs. The subset denotes: CD45RA+ positively selected. The source is a man between 18 and 29 years old in good health. Some clones in this sample may be carry-over from other donors' samples.

The rearrangement uses TRBV25-1 and TRBJ2-3, with a weak D call TRBD2 (7 bases). The CDR3 is 18 residues long. The V gene lost 3 bases and the J gene lost 10 bases, with 29 bases spanning the gap. Germline-derived CDR1 and CDR2 are MGHDK and SYGVNS. CDR3 coding DNA: TGTGCCAGCAGTGAGGCAGGGGAGACTTGGGGGGGGAGATATCCGCAGTATTTT. Amino acids: CASSEAGETWGGRYPQYF. Filled out from reference TRBV25-1 and TRBJ2-3, the complete variable domain reads EADIYQTPRYLVIGTGKKITLECSQTMGHDKMYWYQQDPGMELHLIHYSYGVNSTEKGDLSSESTVSRIRTEHFPLTLESARPSHTSQYLCASSEAGETWGGRYPQYFGPGTRLTVL.

The chain carries TRBV5-4 and TRBJ2-1; 10 nucleotides agree with TRBD2. This CDR3 has 15 residues. From germline, CDR1 is SGHNT and CDR2 YYREEE (reference sequence). V was pared by 0 bases and J by 16 bases, with 13 bases of the junction left unmatched. The CDR3 region has the DNA TGTGCCAGCAGCTTGGTAGGGACTAGCGTCACCGGGCCATTCTTC. Translating gives CASSLVGTSVTGPFF.

The chain recombines TRBV19 with TRBJ2-2; TRBD2 matches 7 bases. This CDR3 has 16 residues. Per the germline V gene, CDR1 is LNHDA and CDR2 is SQIVND (reference sequence). V was pared by 8 bases and J by 1 base, with 10 bases of the junction left unmatched. CDR3 region: CASLPLTSRNTGELFF. CDR3 in DNA: TGTGCCAGTCTCCCCTTGACTAGCCGGAACACCGGGGAGCTGTTTTTT.

Note on this clone: Germline and junction disagree at one end, which may indicate a read error. This rearrangement joins TRBV6-4 to TRBJ2-1, with D unresolved. Germline assignment: CDR1 MRHNA and CDR2 SNTAGT. This CDR3 has 14 residues. The DNA for the CDR3 is TGTGCCAGCAGACCGACTTATTCCTACGATGAGCAGTTCTTC. This codes for CASRPTYSYDEQFF.

The rearrangement joins TRBV5-1 to TRBJ2-7; 12 bases fit TRBD1. Germline V CDR1 and CDR2: SGHRS, YFSETQ. The CDR3 length is 15 residues. V gave up 0 bases and J gave up 7 bases; unmatched junction bases: 5. For the CDR3, the DNA is TGCGCCAGCAGCTTGGCGGGACAGGGGGCGGGAGAGCAGTACTTC. Translated, it gives CASSLAGQGAGEQYF. The variable domain in full, with the rest retrieved from reference TRBV5-1 and TRBJ2-7, is KAGVTQTPRYLIKTRGQQVTLSCSPISGHRSVSWYQQTPGQGLQFLFEYFSETQRNKGNFPGRFSGRQFSNSRSEMNVSTLELGDSALYLCASSLAGQGAGEQYFGPGTRLTVT.

A word on this clone: The same CDR3 arises from other DNA sequences in this sample as well. V usage is TRBV5-1 and J usage is TRBJ2-1; maybe TRBD1 (6 bases). V was shortened by 2 bases and J by 7 bases, with 10 bases between the two germline ends. CDR1 and CDR2 from the germline V gene are SGHRS and YFSETQ. There are 13 residues in the CDR3. As DNA, the CDR3 is TGCGCCAGCAGCTTCGGAACAGGGAATGAGCAGTTCTTC. It specifies CASSFGTGNEQFF.

This rearrangement joins TRBV6-1 to TRBJ1-2; 10 nucleotides align to TRBD1. V lost 6 bases and J lost 2; bases outside the gene matches: 6. Germline V gene sequence: CDR1 MNHNS, CDR2 SASEGT. The CDR3 spans 15 residues. The CDR3 DNA reads as TGTGCCAGCAGCCCCCGACAGGGGGCGAACTATGGCTACACCTTC. Translation gives CASSPRQGANYGYTF.

The CDR3 region is CASSSRTDDPQAGELFF. The CDR3, as DNA: TGTGCCAGCAGCTCTAGGACGGATGACCCCCAGGCCGGGGAGCTGTTTTTT. V usage is TRBV7-8 and J usage is TRBJ2-2; D not resolved. Germline values: CDR1 SGHVS, CDR2 FQNEAQ. Between the trimmed V and J ends, which lost 4 bases and 6 bases, there was a span of 21 bases. The CDR3 runs to 17 residues.

V is TRBV28 and J is TRBJ2-7, with 7 bases lining up with TRBD1. CDR1 MDHEN and CDR2 SYDVKM come from the germline V gene. CDR3 length equals 14 residues. After removal of 5 bases from V and 3 bases from J, the junction contained 7 bases not matched to a gene. This chain's CDR3 is CASSHGTAVYEQYF. The CDR3 DNA reads as TGTGCCAGCAGTCACGGGACAGCCGTCTACGAGCAGTACTTC.

The V call is TRBV18, the J call TRBJ1-5; 7 bases are a match to TRBD1. Germline values: CDR1 KGHSH, CDR2 LQKENI. This CDR3 has 13 amino acids. The V and J ends lost 4 bases and 7 bases, in that order; junction bases with no gene match: 4. The CDR3 sequence: CASSQGAWQPQHF. CDR3 nucleotides: TGTGCCAGCTCACAGGGGGCCTGGCAGCCCCAGCATTTT. Supplemented by reference TRBV18 and TRBJ1-5, the full variable domain reads NAGVMQNPRHLVRRRGQEARLRCSPMKGHSHVYWYRQLPEEGLKFMVYLQKENIIDESGMPKERFSAEFPKEGPSILRIQQVVRGDSAAYFCASSQGAWQPQHFGDGTRLSIL.

V is TRBV7-3 and J is TRBJ2-2, with TRBD2 matching over 10 bases. With V trimmed by 2 bases and J by 1 base, 7 bases remained unmatched. CDR1 is SGHTA and CDR2 is FQGTGA in the germline V gene. The CDR3 is 18 residues long. CDR3 in amino acids: CASSLEASGRLNTGELFF. The CDR3 nucleotides read TGTGCCAGCAGCTTAGAGGCTAGCGGGAGACTGAACACCGGGGAGCTGTTTTTT.

The V call is TRBV2, the J call TRBJ1-1, with 9 bases lining up with TRBD1. Looked up from germline, CDR1 is SNHLY and CDR2 is FYNNEI. J gave up 5 bases and V 8 bases, and 12 bases lay outside the gene matches. The CDR3 is made up of 15 amino acids. In DNA form, the CDR3 reads TGTGCCAGCTCGGGTCCAGGGACAGGGAGGACTGAAGCTTTCTTT. It is translated as CASSGPGTGRTEAFF.

V usage is TRBV5-1 and J usage is TRBJ2-1, with D unclear. Per germline, CDR1 SGHRS and CDR2 YFSETQ. V was trimmed by 0 bases and J by 0 bases, leaving 10 bases between them. This CDR3 has 16 amino acids. In nucleotides, the CDR3 is TGCGCCAGCAGCTTGGCCCTAGGCACCTCCTACAATGAGCAGTTCTTC. Its protein product is CASSLALGTSYNEQFF.

The CDR3 sequence is CASSFQGSQSFQETQYF. The CDR3 DNA is TGCGCCAGCAGCTTCCAGGGGTCTCAGTCCTTTCAAGAGACCCAGTACTTC. V is TRBV5-1 and J is TRBJ2-5; the D gene is possibly TRBD1 (6 bases). The V gene's germline CDR1 is SGHRS and CDR2 YFSETQ. The CDR3 spans 17 residues. V lost 2 bases to trimming and J lost 2 bases, with 19 bases between them.

A single count supports this clone. The J gene is TRBJ2-2, the V gene TRBV2, with 8 bases that match TRBD2. The V segment lost 8 bases and the J segment 3 bases; nucleotides outside the gene matches: 2. CDR3 length: 13 amino acids. Germline V gene lookup returns CDR1 SNHLY and CDR2 FYNNEI. The CDR3 bases are TGTGCCAGCCGGGGGGGTTACACCGGGGAGCTGTTTTTT. It translates to CASRGGYTGELFF.

Of note for this clone: This specimen includes other DNA sequences encoding the same CDR3. The rearrangement joins TRBV28 to TRBJ2-1; D not resolved. Deletions cut 3 bases from V and 9 bases from J, with 6 bases between. Germline CDR1 MDHEN, CDR2 SYDVKM. CDR3 length: 11 amino acids. The CDR3 is CASSLLGEQFF. The CDR3 DNA sequence: TGTGCCAGCAGTTTGCTCGGTGAGCAGTTCTTC.